One and the same sample provided the 21 T cell receptor beta chains below, sequenced in a study of technical replicates of blood from a few donors. Some clones are missing from TCRdb's copy, which holds only in-frame ones; the method was immunoSEQ multiplex PCR. Counted here are tens of thousands of clones, roughly 93% occurring once; the ten biggest clones make up roughly 0.25%. What was sequenced was T cells isolated from PBMCs. The source is a human donor in good health.

The chain recombines TRBV15 with TRBJ1-1; no definite D call. Trimming pared 1 base from V and 7 bases from J, leaving 13 bases between. The CDR3 has 14 amino acids. Germline V CDR1 and CDR2: LNHNV, YYDKDF (reference sequence). The CDR3 DNA reads TGTGCCACCAGCAGAGGCCCCGGAGAACTTGAAGCTTTCTTT. Translating it yields CATSRGPGELEAFF. Using reference TRBV15 and TRBJ1-1 for the parts outside the CDR3, the full variable domain is DAMVIQNPRYQVTQFGKPVTLSCSQTLNHNVMYWYQQKSSQAPKLLFHYYDKDFNNEADTPDNFQSRRPNTSFCFLDIRSPGLGDTAMYLCATSRGPGELEAFFGQGTRLTVV.

This chain's CDR3 is CASESMAREELFF. CDR3 coding DNA: TGTGCCAGCGAGTCTATGGCTCGCGAGGAACTGTTTTTT. The rearrangement joins TRBV28 to TRBJ1-4; D gene uncertain. CDR1 is MDHEN, CDR2 SYDVKM, per germline. The CDR3 is made up of 13 amino acids. The germline V and J ends were trimmed by 8 bases and 12 bases, with 19 bases remaining between them.

The J gene is TRBJ2-3, the V gene TRBV2, with TRBD2 matching over 13 bases. J gave up 1 base and V 5 bases, and 3 bases lay outside the gene matches. The CDR3 length is 16 residues. The germline V gene encodes CDR1 SNHLY and CDR2 FYNNEI. The CDR3 here is CASSPGLAGRTDTQYF. Here the CDR3 DNA reads TGTGCCAGCAGTCCGGGACTAGCGGGGCGCACAGATACGCAGTATTTT. The variable domain in full, completed from reference TRBV2 and TRBJ2-3, reads EPEVTQTPSHQVTQMGQEVILRCVPISNHLYFYWYRQILGQKVEFLVSFYNNEISEKSEIFDDQFSVERPDGSNFTLKIRSTKLEDSAMYFCASSPGLAGRTDTQYFGPGTRLTVL.

The chain uses TRBV27 and TRBJ2-5; 9 positions agree with TRBD1. The CDR3 runs 17 residues. CDR1 and CDR2 from the germline V gene are MNHEY and SMNVEV (reference sequence). Trimming cost V 3 bases and J 4 bases; bases outside gene matches: 12. The CDR3 bases are TGTGCCAGCAGTTTGGGACAGGGAGTCCCCCAAGGAGAGACCCAGTACTTC. Amino acids: CASSLGQGVPQGETQYF.

The J gene is TRBJ2-7, the V gene TRBV6-6, with a tentative D call TRBD1 (5 bases). Germline V lookup: CDR1 MNHNY, CDR2 SVGAGI (reference sequence). This CDR3 is 13 amino acids long. Trimming cost V 0 bases and J 6 bases, with 9 bases left between them. In DNA, the CDR3 is TGTGCCAGCAGTTACTCTGCGACAGTCGAGCAGTACTTC. It translates to CASSYSATVEQYF.

The V and J genes are TRBV25-1 and TRBJ2-1; TRBD2 matches 9 bases. Germline CDR1 and CDR2: MGHDK and SYGVNS. The CDR3 covers 13 residues. V lost 2 bases to trimming and J lost 7 bases; unmatched junction nucleotides: 0. CDR3 loop: CASSETSGNEQFF. The DNA of the CDR3 is TGTGCCAGCAGTGAAACTAGCGGGAATGAGCAGTTCTTC.

The table lists this clone with a count of one. The chain joins TRBV5-1 to TRBJ1-4; D gene uncertain. Trimming removed 6 bases from V and 5 bases from J, with 17 bases in between. The CDR3 has 15 amino acids. Germline CDR1 and CDR2: SGHRS and YFSETQ. This CDR3 reads CASKFLAEQNEKLFF. The CDR3 DNA reads as TGCGCCAGCAAATTCCTTGCAGAACAGAATGAAAAACTGTTTTTT.

The chain recombines TRBV29-1 with TRBJ1-4, with TRBD1 matching 8 bases. V lost 4 bases and J lost 1; bases outside the gene matches: 2. CDR1 is SQVTM, CDR2 ANQGSEA, per germline. CDR3 length: 14 amino acids. The CDR3 spells CSVAGTGTNEKLFF. CDR3 sequence (DNA): TGCAGCGTTGCCGGGACAGGAACTAATGAAAAACTGTTTTTT.

The chain links TRBV4-2 to TRBJ1-2; 8 bases are shared with TRBD1. With V trimmed by 5 bases and J by 8 bases, 13 bases remained unmatched. The germline V gene encodes CDR1 LGHNA and CDR2 YNFKEQ. This CDR3 region has 15 residues. The chain's CDR3 is CASSGESDRAGGYTF. The DNA for the CDR3 is TGTGCCAGCAGCGGCGAGTCGGACAGGGCGGGAGGCTACACCTTC.

This chain connects TRBV7-7 to TRBJ2-2; TRBD2 matches at 14 bases. CDR3 length: 17 amino acids. CDR1 is SSHAT, CDR2 FNYEAQ, per germline (reference sequence). Germline trimming cut 5 bases from V and 4 bases from J; bases unmatched to any gene: 6. The CDR3 is CASSRLAGGPGTGELFF. Here the CDR3 DNA reads TGTGCCAGCAGCCGACTAGCGGGAGGGCCGGGCACCGGGGAGCTGTTTTTT.

The V call is TRBV10-3, the J call TRBJ1-6; D is ambiguous. The ends were cut back, 4 bases at V and 9 bases at J, with 16 bases in the middle. Germline assignment: CDR1 ENHRY and CDR2 SYGVKD. The CDR3 has 15 amino acids. The CDR3 protein is CAISVGIGRISPLHF. The CDR3 DNA reads as TGTGCCATCAGTGTGGGCATCGGCAGGATTTCACCCCTCCACTTT.

This chain connects TRBV7-9 to TRBJ2-1; TRBD1 matches at 8 bases. The CDR3 runs to 16 residues. The V segment lost 5 bases and the J segment 9 bases; nucleotides outside the gene matches: 15. CDR1 SEHNR and CDR2 FQNEAQ come from the germline V gene (reference sequence). CDR3 DNA: TGTGCCAGCAGCCTCTGGACAGGGATCCTTCTTCGTGAGCAGTTCTTC. Residues: CASSLWTGILLREQFF.

The chain uses TRBV25-1 and TRBJ2-7, with TRBD2 as a possible D gene (5 bases). This CDR3 spans 16 amino acids. Germline assignment: CDR1 MGHDK and CDR2 SYGVNS. Trimming stripped 1 base from V and 5 bases from J, with 18 bases between. DNA for the CDR3: TGTGCCAGCAGTGAATTTTTCGGCGACTATTCCCACGAGCAGTACTTC. Protein: CASSEFFGDYSHEQYF.

The chain uses TRBV6-1 and TRBJ2-5; D is ambiguous. The CDR3 totals 11 residues. Germline assignment: CDR1 MNHNS and CDR2 SASEGT. The V end lost 7 bases, the J end lost 4 bases, and 7 bases lay between the germline ends. CDR3 DNA sequence: TGTGCCAGCACGGGTGGAGAGACCCAGTACTTC. This gives the protein CASTGGETQYF.

V is TRBV5-6 and J is TRBJ2-1; TRBD1 matches 11 bases. Trimming at V came to 3 bases and at J to 7 bases, leaving 6 bases not matched to a gene. Per germline, CDR1 SGHDT and CDR2 YYEEEE. The CDR3 contains 15 residues. For the CDR3, the DNA is TGTGCCAGCAGCTGGCTGGGGACAGGGGGTAATGAGCAGTTCTTC. Translated: CASSWLGTGGNEQFF.

V gene TRBV2 combines with J gene TRBJ2-1; 11 bases map to TRBD2. The J segment lost 6 bases and the V segment lost 10 bases, leaving 11 bases of the junction unmatched. CDR3 size: 15 residues. Germline CDR1 is SNHLY and CDR2 is FYNNEI. The CDR3 nucleotides are TGTGCCACCCAGATTTTAGCGGGAGGGGGCAATGAGCAGTTCTTC. It is translated as CATQILAGGGNEQFF.

V and J are TRBV19 and TRBJ1-1; D is ambiguous. The CDR3 runs 13 residues. The germline gives CDR1 LNHDA, CDR2 SQIVND (reference sequence). V shed 5 bases and J shed 1 base, with 8 bases lying between them. CDR3 DNA sequence: TGTGCCAGTAGTGCCCCGGGGAACACTGAAGCTTTCTTT. Its protein product is CASSAPGNTEAFF.

The rearrangement joins TRBV30 to TRBJ2-3; D is undetermined. The CDR3 length is 14 residues. In germline, CDR1 is GTSNPN, CDR2 SVGIG (reference sequence). With 0 bases removed from V and 0 bases from J, the gap between germline ends came to 7 bases. The CDR3 sequence: CAWSVRLSTDTQYF. The CDR3 DNA reads as TGTGCCTGGAGTGTCAGGTTAAGCACAGATACGCAGTATTTT.

The chain carries TRBV29-1 and TRBJ2-5; D is perhaps TRBD2 (6 bases). V lost 7 bases, J lost 1 base, and 10 bases lay in between. CDR1 is SQVTM, CDR2 ANQGSEA, per germline. CDR3 length equals 12 residues. The CDR3 spells CSGSGLQETQYF. The CDR3 coding sequence is TGCAGCGGATCGGGACTCCAAGAGACCCAGTACTTC.

This rearrangement joins TRBV5-1 to TRBJ2-7; D ambiguous. CDR3 length: 12 residues. Trimming removed 5 bases from V and 1 base from J, with 7 bases in between. Germline loops: CDR1 SGHRS, CDR2 YFSETQ. CDR3 loop: CASSEKSYEQYF. The CDR3 DNA reads TGCGCCAGCAGTGAGAAGTCCTACGAGCAGTACTTC.

The genes are TRBV28 and TRBJ2-5; 7 nucleotides agree with TRBD1. Per the germline V gene, CDR1 is MDHEN and CDR2 is SYDVKM. The CDR3 has 11 residues. J gave up 4 bases and V 11 bases, and 4 bases lay outside the gene matches. The CDR3: CAHRDRETQYF. The CDR3 coding sequence is TGTGCCCACCGGGACAGAGAGACCCAGTACTTC.